This T cell receptor beta chain was sequenced in a study of blood T cell repertoires in COVID-19. Across the whole study: COVID-19 samples from acute and convalescent phases originated in the United States, Italy and Spain. T cells, B-cell-depleted T cells, or PBMCs provided the cDNA or gDNA that served as material.

Per the study methods: Scientists estimated how many nucleated cells there were by amplifying reference gene primers. Using immunoSEQ multiplex PCR, the repertoire was profiled, and TCRdb retains in-frame clones only, with some absent. The DNA was the basis for D and trimming; V, J and clone size are from that table. The sample contains about 220,000 clones, 80% of which appear only once. This clone appeared a single time. V shed 8 bases and J shed 3 bases, with 8 bases lying between them. CDR1 LGHDT and CDR2 YNNKEL come from the germline V gene (reference sequence). The CDR3 covers 12 residues. This TCR was sampled from a woman between 70 and 85 years old with acute or convalescent COVID-19. The V call is TRBV3-1 (or the pseudogene TRBV3-2), the J call TRBJ1-3; the D is unclear. Sequencing used peripheral blood. CDR3 in amino acids: CASGAIGNTIYF. The CDR3 DNA reads TGTGCCAGCGGAGCTATTGGAAACACCATATATTTT.